These 30 T cell receptor beta chains were all obtained from the same sample, sequenced in a study of T cell responses to AZD1222 COVID-19 vaccine. Assay used: immunoSEQ multiplex PCR; TCRdb lists only in-frame clones, some missing. The profile shows 250,000 to 300,000 clones, almost 95% of them singletons. This specimen was peripheral blood, taken 28 days after the second AZD1222 dose. The receptors were gathered from an adult who received the AZD1222 COVID-19 vaccine.

V is TRBV5-1 and J is TRBJ2-1, with TRBD2 identical over 10 bases. V gave up 2 bases and J gave up 7 bases; unmatched junction bases: 12. The CDR3 runs to 17 residues. CDR1 and CDR2 (germline): SGHRS, YFSETQ. The CDR3 DNA follows: TGCGCCAGCAGCTTTCTTCAGCGGGGGGGCCTAGGGAATGAGCAGTTCTTC. It specifies CASSFLQRGGLGNEQFF.

The rearrangement joins TRBV10-3 to TRBJ1-5; D gene ambiguous. Trimming shortened V by 3 bases and J by 3 bases, and 12 bases separated the two germline ends. Germline V gene data show CDR1 as ENHRY and CDR2 as SYGVKD. There are 15 residues in the CDR3. The CDR3 spells CAISEAPAHNQPQHF. CDR3 nucleotide sequence: TGTGCCATCAGTGAAGCCCCGGCACACAATCAGCCCCAGCATTTT.

The chain couples TRBV9 to TRBJ2-1; tentatively, D is TRBD2 (5 bases). The CDR3 runs to 16 residues. The V end lost 0 bases, the J end lost 4 bases, and 14 bases lay between the germline ends. The germline V gene encodes CDR1 SGDLS and CDR2 YYNGEE. The DNA for the CDR3 is TGTGCCAGCAGCGTAGCTAACCAGCGGCCATACAATGAGCAGTTCTTC. Its translation is CASSVANQRPYNEQFF.

The CDR3 loop is CASSTHPTGEPQHF. In DNA form, the CDR3 reads TGTGCCAGCAGCACACACCCTACAGGGGAGCCCCAGCATTTT. V usage is TRBV9 and J usage is TRBJ1-5; the match to TRBD1 covers 7 bases. CDR3 length: 14 amino acids. After removal of 4 bases from V and 8 bases from J, the junction contained 9 bases not matched to a gene. Germline values: CDR1 SGDLS, CDR2 YYNGEE.

This chain links TRBV7-9 with TRBJ2-1; 7 nucleotides align to TRBD2. This CDR3 has 16 residues. Per the germline V gene, CDR1 is SEHNR and CDR2 is FQNEAQ (reference sequence). Trimming at V came to 0 bases and at J to 5 bases, leaving 7 bases not matched to a gene. CDR3 coding DNA: TGTGCCAGCAGCTTAGCGCGGGGCGGGAGTAACAATGAGCAGTTCTTC. It yields the protein CASSLARGGSNNEQFF.

This clone occurred many times. The chain combines TRBV7-9 with TRBJ2-7; 7 bases align to TRBD1. J gave up 2 bases and V 6 bases, and 7 bases lay outside the gene matches. CDR3 length: 14 amino acids. Germline CDR1 reads SEHNR; CDR2 reads FQNEAQ (reference sequence). CDR3 DNA: TGTGCCAGCAGTTTCGGACAGGCGCCCTACGAGCAGTACTTC. It is translated as CASSFGQAPYEQYF.

The chain employs TRBV28 and TRBJ1-1, with D perhaps matching TRBD1 (6 bases). This CDR3 contains 13 residues. V gave up 3 bases and J gave up 4 bases, with 9 bases separating them. Per the germline V gene, CDR1 is MDHEN and CDR2 is SYDVKM. CDR3 amino acids: CASSFFRGTEAFF. In nucleotides, the CDR3 is TGTGCCAGCAGTTTCTTCAGGGGCACTGAAGCTTTCTTT.

The rearrangement uses TRBV7-8 and TRBJ1-6; no definite D call. The CDR3 spans 13 residues. Trimming took 4 bases from V and 8 from J, leaving 9 bases between them. CDR1 is SGHVS, CDR2 FQNEAQ, per germline. The CDR3 loop is CASSYSGDSPLHF. CDR3 DNA: TGTGCCAGCAGCTACAGCGGGGATTCACCCCTCCACTTT.

The chain employs TRBV3-1 (or the pseudogene TRBV3-2) and TRBJ2-7, with a tentative D call TRBD2 (6 bases). The CDR3 has 12 amino acids. Germline CDR1 is LGHDT and CDR2 is YNNKEL (reference sequence). The V gene lost 4 bases and the J gene lost 10 bases, with 14 bases spanning the gap. The DNA of the CDR3 is TGTGCCAGCAGCCTTAGGGACTCCGAACAGTACTTC. The encoded protein is CASSLRDSEQYF.

V and J are TRBV27 and TRBJ1-2; a possible D gene is TRBD1 (5 bases). Trimming removed 6 bases at V and 5 bases at J, with 25 bases between. Per germline, CDR1 MNHEY and CDR2 SMNVEV (reference sequence). The CDR3 consists of 17 residues. CDR3 sequence: CASSSFSGGARLYGYTF. The CDR3 DNA is TGTGCCAGCAGCTCTTTCTCGGGAGGGGCCAGACTTTATGGCTACACCTTC.

The CDR3 nucleotides are TGTGCCAGCAGCCCACTATTATCTGACGAGCAGTACTTC. This codes for CASSPLLSDEQYF. The rearrangement joins TRBV3-1 (or the pseudogene TRBV3-2) to TRBJ2-7; D is unresolved. Germline V gives CDR1 LGHDT, CDR2 YNNKEL (reference sequence). The CDR3 has 13 residues. V lost 4 bases, J lost 5 bases, and 12 bases lay in between.

V is TRBV3-1 (or the pseudogene TRBV3-2) and J is TRBJ1-1; unclear D gene. The V gene lost 6 bases and the J gene lost 2 bases, with 7 bases spanning the gap. This CDR3 has 12 amino acids. Germline V CDR1 and CDR2: LGHDT, YNNKEL (reference sequence). For the CDR3, the DNA is TGTGCCAGCAGAGCAGAAAACACTGAAGCTTTCTTT. Translated, it gives CASRAENTEAFF.

The CDR3 nucleotides are TGTGCCAGCAGCTCCCGACGGACTAGCGGGGGGTCCTACAATGAGCAGTTCTTC. Translation: CASSSRRTSGGSYNEQFF. The genes are TRBV13 and TRBJ2-1; TRBD2 aligns across 14 bases. The V gene end was trimmed by 4 bases and the J gene end by 1 base; junction bases not matched to a gene: 6. CDR1 PRHDT and CDR2 FYEKMQ come from the germline V gene (reference sequence). CDR3 length equals 18 residues.

This chain links TRBV6-5 with TRBJ2-2; TRBD1 agrees at 8 bases. CDR1 is MNHEY and CDR2 is SVGAGI in the germline V gene. V was clipped by 5 bases and J by 5 bases; unmatched bases: 7. This CDR3 contains 15 residues. CDR3 in DNA: TGTGCCAGCAGTAGACAGGGGACCGGGACCGGGGAGCTGTTTTTT. This codes for CASSRQGTGTGELFF.

The chain links TRBV2 to TRBJ1-1; perhaps TRBD1 as D (6 bases). Deletions cut 5 bases from V and 5 bases from J, with 15 bases between. This CDR3 contains 14 residues. CDR1 and CDR2 (germline): SNHLY, FYNNEI. The CDR3 coding sequence is TGTGCCAGCAGTTTTCGAGGGGGGAGTACTGAAGCTTTCTTT. Protein sequence: CASSFRGGSTEAFF.

This clone was detected only once. The chain uses TRBV10-1 and TRBJ1-5; D perhaps matches TRBD1 (6 bases). The CDR3 is 16 amino acids. Germline loops: CDR1 WNHNN, CDR2 SYGVQD (reference sequence). V lost 11 bases to trimming and J lost 6 bases, with 26 bases between them. The CDR3 spells CASDGRIPGGAQPQHF. The CDR3 coding sequence is TGCGCCTCCGATGGACGGATTCCCGGGGGGGCTCAGCCCCAGCATTTT.

The DNA for the CDR3 is TGTGCCAGCAGCGTAGATCTATCCACCGGGGAGCTGTTTTTT. It encodes CASSVDLSTGELFF. J is TRBJ2-2 and V is TRBV9; unclear D gene. The V and J ends lost 0 bases and 4 bases respectively, with 7 bases between them. The CDR3 sequence is 14 residues long. Germline CDR1 reads SGDLS; CDR2 reads YYNGEE.

Written as DNA, the CDR3 is TGTGCCAGCTCCCTATATAGCAATCAGCCCCAGCATTTT. Translated, it gives CASSLYSNQPQHF. V gene TRBV18 combines with J gene TRBJ1-5, with unresolved D. This CDR3 contains 13 residues. Between the trimmed V and J ends, which lost 6 bases and 0 bases, there was a span of 6 bases. Looked up from germline, CDR1 is KGHSH and CDR2 is LQKENI.

The V and J genes are TRBV10-3 and TRBJ1-1; 7 positions agree with TRBD1. V was clipped by 5 bases and J by 2 bases; unmatched bases: 8. CDR3 length equals 15 residues. From germline, CDR1 is ENHRY and CDR2 SYGVKD. Written as DNA, the CDR3 is TGTGCCATCAGTCTCGAGCGACAGGGAAACACTGAAGCTTTCTTT. It codes for CAISLERQGNTEAFF.

The rearrangement links TRBV19 to TRBJ2-3, with 8 positions matching TRBD2. The CDR3 length is 15 residues. Germline V gene lookup returns CDR1 LNHDA and CDR2 SQIVND (reference sequence). V lost 3 bases and J lost 4; bases outside the gene matches: 6. CDR3 protein: CASSIGGGRSDTQYF. The CDR3 bases are TGTGCCAGTAGTATTGGCGGGGGGAGGTCAGATACGCAGTATTTT.

The chain combines TRBV21-1 with TRBJ1-4. TRBV21-1 is labeled a pseudogene. This CDR3 comprises 15 residues. CDR3 in amino acids: CASSKEGRANEKLFF. The CDR3 DNA follows: TGTGCCAGCAGCAAAGAGGGGAGGGCTAATGAAAAACTGTTTTTT.

The genes are TRBV6-1 and TRBJ1-2, with 9 bases matching TRBD1. The CDR3 has 15 amino acids. Germline trimming cut 2 bases from V and 3 bases from J; bases unmatched to any gene: 4. Germline V gene sequence: CDR1 MNHNS, CDR2 SASEGT. The CDR3 region is CASSEPGQGDYGYTF. The CDR3 DNA reads TGTGCCAGCAGTGAACCGGGACAGGGTGACTATGGCTACACCTTC.

The gene calls are TRBV6-5 and TRBJ1-2; TRBD1 might be the D (6 bases). V was cut by 7 bases and J by 6 bases, with 18 bases left in between. The CDR3 consists of 14 residues. CDR1 and CDR2 (germline): MNHEY, SVGAGI. As DNA, the CDR3 is TGTGCCAGCAACCCTGGGGGCGCAACCAATGGCTACACCTTC. Protein sequence: CASNPGGATNGYTF.

V usage is TRBV6-4 and J usage is TRBJ2-7; the match to TRBD2 covers 8 bases. The J segment lost 4 bases and the V segment lost 7 bases, leaving 9 bases of the junction unmatched. CDR1 MRHNA and CDR2 SNTAGT come from the germline V gene. This CDR3 contains 14 residues. The CDR3: CASNKTSGPYEQYF. DNA of the CDR3: TGTGCCAGCAACAAAACTAGCGGCCCGTACGAGCAGTACTTC.

The V call is TRBV28, the J call TRBJ2-7; 7 nucleotides agree with TRBD2. Germline V gives CDR1 MDHEN, CDR2 SYDVKM. The length of the CDR3 is 17 residues. Germline trimming cut 5 bases from V and 3 bases from J; bases unmatched to any gene: 16. CDR3 bases: TGTGCCAGCAGTGCCCCGACGGGGCGGGAGACCATCTACGAGCAGTACTTC. This encodes CASSAPTGRETIYEQYF.

The chain recombines TRBV15 with TRBJ1-6; D gene unclear. Trimming pared 0 bases from V and 10 bases from J, leaving 4 bases between. This CDR3 region has 12 residues. Germline V CDR1 and CDR2: LNHNV, YYDKDF (reference sequence). CDR3 nucleotides: TGTGCCACCAGCAGAGATGGCTCACCCCTCCACTTT. It translates to CATSRDGSPLHF.

V and J are TRBV5-4 and TRBJ2-7, with a possible D match to TRBD2 (6 bases). Germline V lookup: CDR1 SGHNT, CDR2 YYREEE (reference sequence). The CDR3 runs 16 residues. V was pared by 3 bases and J by 1 base, with 17 bases between. The CDR3 DNA sequence: TGTGCCAGCAGCTCGGCGGTGGGGGGAACGTCCTACGAGCAGTACTTC. As protein: CASSSAVGGTSYEQYF.

The CDR3 sequence: CSVDVWGGNTEAFF. CDR3 in DNA: TGCAGCGTTGATGTTTGGGGGGGTAACACTGAAGCTTTCTTT. The chain is built from TRBV29-1 and TRBJ1-1; TRBD1 might be the D (5 bases). V dropped 3 bases and J dropped 2 bases, with 13 bases sitting between them. The germline V gene encodes CDR1 SQVTM and CDR2 ANQGSEA. The CDR3 covers 14 residues.

The V gene is TRBV9, the J gene TRBJ1-5, with D possibly matching TRBD1 (5 bases). Per the germline V gene, CDR1 is SGDLS and CDR2 is YYNGEE. The CDR3 is made up of 13 amino acids. Trimming took off 4 bases at V and 4 bases at J, with 9 bases between the two ends. Written as DNA, the CDR3 is TGTGCCAGCAGCAGGGGAAGGAATCAGCCCCAGCATTTT. Translation gives CASSRGRNQPQHF.

The chain employs TRBV10-3 and TRBJ1-6; TRBD1 is a possible D gene (5 bases). Trimming stripped 3 bases from V and 13 bases from J, with 16 bases between. Germline loops: CDR1 ENHRY, CDR2 SYGVKD. The CDR3 spans 14 residues. Written as DNA, the CDR3 is TGTGCCATCAGTGACGAGGGGACCTCGTACCCCCTCCACTTT. Encoded protein: CAISDEGTSYPLHF.